Following are 15 T cell receptor beta chains from one sample sequenced in a study of shared clonotypes between healthy human individuals. TCRdb keeps only in-frame clones here, not all; method: immunoSEQ multiplex PCR. The data contain about 480,000 clones, around 79% of them singletons. The sample consisted of PBMCs. Receptor source: a woman aged 40 to 50 in good health. Some clones in this sample may be carry-over from other donors' samples.

V gene TRBV28 combines with J gene TRBJ2-7; possibly TRBD1 for D (6 bases). Trimming shortened V by 7 bases and J by 4 bases, and 26 bases separated the two germline ends. Germline V lookup: CDR1 MDHEN, CDR2 SYDVKM. The CDR3 has 17 amino acids. The CDR3 DNA is TGTGCCAGCACCCCTCCGCGGACAGTCCTTAAGGGGTACGAGCAGTACTTC. Its protein is CASTPPRTVLKGYEQYF.

This clone has only a few counts. The CDR3 nucleotides read TGTGCCAGCAGTGAAGCGGGGAAACAGTTCTTC. Its translation: CASSEAGKQFF. The chain joins TRBV6-1 to TRBJ2-1; D not resolved. From germline, CDR1 is MNHNS and CDR2 SASEGT. The CDR3 extends over 11 amino acids. The V and J ends lost 0 bases and 13 bases respectively, with 7 bases between them.

The chain uses TRBV2 and TRBJ1-3; D remains unclear. The ends were cut back, 1 base at V and 4 bases at J, with 5 bases in the middle. CDR3 length: 13 amino acids. CDR1 is SNHLY, CDR2 FYNNEI, per germline. CDR3 loop: CASSEVGGNTIYF. CDR3 in DNA: TGTGCCAGCAGTGAAGTAGGAGGAAACACCATATATTTT.

This chain links TRBV7-9 with TRBJ1-1; 7 nucleotides line up with TRBD1. This CDR3 has 13 amino acids. V trimming: 6 bases; J trimming: 3 bases; junction bases outside the gene matches: 4. Germline assignment: CDR1 SEHNR and CDR2 FQNEAQ (reference sequence). The DNA of the CDR3 is TGTGCCAGCAGGGGGACAGCATACACTGAAGCTTTCTTT. As protein: CASRGTAYTEAFF. The entire variable domain, with the rest obtained from reference TRBV7-9 and TRBJ1-1, is as follows: DTGVSQNPRHKITKRGQNVTFRCDPISEHNRLYWYRQTLGQGPEFLTYFQNEAQLEKSRLLSDRFSAERPKGSFSTLEIQRTEQGDSAMYLCASRGTAYTEAFFGQGTRLTVV.

The chain is built from TRBV10-3 and TRBJ2-7; TRBD2 might be the D (6 bases). Germline V CDR1 and CDR2: ENHRY, SYGVKD. Trimming took off 10 bases at V and 6 bases at J, with 22 bases between the two ends. The CDR3 consists of 14 residues. This CDR3 reads CATCAAPGGVEQYF. The CDR3 DNA sequence: TGTGCCACTTGCGCCGCGCCAGGAGGGGTCGAGCAGTACTTC.

This chain joins TRBV6-6 and TRBJ1-6, with 7 bases aligning to TRBD1. The junction had 6 bases not matched to a gene; V was cut back by 5 bases and J by 5 bases. This CDR3 spans 15 amino acids. Looked up from germline, CDR1 is MNHNY and CDR2 is SVGAGI (reference sequence). The CDR3 nucleotides are TGTGCCAGCAGTCCTCGCGGGACAGATAATTCACCCCTCCACTTT. Protein product: CASSPRGTDNSPLHF.

Only one count was recorded for this clone. The genes are TRBV29-1 and TRBJ2-7, with D maybe TRBD2 (6 bases). Per the germline V gene, CDR1 is SQVTM and CDR2 is ANQGSEA. This CDR3 has 14 amino acids. V shed 6 bases and J shed 2 bases, with 17 bases lying between them. CDR3 region: CSVGTGTHPYEQYF. The CDR3 bases are TGCAGCGTCGGAACCGGGACTCATCCCTACGAGCAGTACTTC.

This chain joins TRBV7-8 and TRBJ2-7; 12 bases line up with TRBD1. The CDR3 length is 14 residues. CDR1 and CDR2 from the germline V gene are SGHVS and FQNEAQ. The J segment lost 8 bases and the V segment lost 5 bases, leaving 7 bases of the junction unmatched. In DNA, the CDR3 is TGTGCCAGCAGCCGCGGGACAGGGGGCGGACAGCAGTACTTC. This gives the protein CASSRGTGGGQQYF.

The V call is TRBV4-1, the J call TRBJ2-3, with 7 positions matching TRBD1. Germline-derived CDR1 and CDR2 are MGHRA and YSYEKL. The CDR3 runs to 14 residues. With 5 bases clipped from V and 6 bases from J, the junction kept 8 bases outside the gene matches. The CDR3 here is CASSSTGLADTQYF. The DNA for the CDR3 is TGCGCCAGCAGCTCGACAGGGTTGGCGGATACGCAGTATTTT.

The gene calls are TRBV18 and TRBJ2-7, with 11 bases that match TRBD2. The CDR3 sequence is 18 residues long. Per the germline V gene, CDR1 is KGHSH and CDR2 is LQKENI. Germline trimming cut 0 bases from V and 1 base from J; bases unmatched to any gene: 8. The CDR3 protein is CASSPPSLTSGASYEQYF. CDR3 coding DNA: TGTGCCAGCTCACCACCCTCATTGACTAGCGGGGCGTCCTACGAGCAGTACTTC.

DNA for the CDR3: TGTGCCAGCAGCTTCACGGTCAATGAGCAGTTCTTC. It yields the protein CASSFTVNEQFF. This chain connects TRBV7-6 to TRBJ2-1; D remains ambiguous. Germline V gene data show CDR1 as SGHVS and CDR2 as FNYEAQ. V lost 3 bases and J lost 6, with 6 bases in between. This CDR3 contains 12 residues.

The chain uses TRBV7-9 and TRBJ1-1, with D uncertain. Trimming stripped 8 bases from V and 1 base from J, with 8 bases between. This CDR3 region has 12 residues. In germline, CDR1 is SEHNR, CDR2 FQNEAQ (reference sequence). CDR3 loop: CASGSRNTEAFF. CDR3 bases: TGTGCCAGCGGGTCGAGGAACACTGAAGCTTTCTTT.

In nucleotides, the CDR3 is TGTGCCAGCAGCCCGGACAGGGGGCTTCCCACCGGGGAGCTGTTTTTT. This sequence encodes CASSPDRGLPTGELFF. The gene calls are TRBV6-6 and TRBJ2-2, with 11 nucleotides matching TRBD1. Germline CDR1 is MNHNY and CDR2 is SVGAGI (reference sequence). The length of the CDR3 is 16 residues. J gave up 4 bases and V 6 bases, and 7 bases lay outside the gene matches.

In the case of this clone: At the DNA level, this CDR3 is encoded by other sequences in the same sample as well. The chain carries TRBV27 and TRBJ2-7, with D uncertain. Germline V gene lookup returns CDR1 MNHEY and CDR2 SMNVEV (reference sequence). V dropped 4 bases and J dropped 2 bases, with 3 bases sitting between them. This CDR3 is 11 amino acids long. CDR3 sequence: CASSSPYEQYF. The CDR3, as DNA: TGTGCCAGCAGTTCCCCCTACGAGCAGTACTTC.

In its sample, this clone was seen a few times. Other DNA variants within this sample encode the same CDR3. This chain links TRBV18 with TRBJ2-1; 8 nucleotides match TRBD1. The V and J ends lost 2 bases and 12 bases, in that order; junction bases with no gene match: 0. The CDR3 has 11 amino acids. Germline V gene lookup returns CDR1 KGHSH and CDR2 LQKENI. In DNA, the CDR3 is TGTGCCAGCTCACCAGGGACAGGGCAGTTCTTC. Its protein product is CASSPGTGQFF.